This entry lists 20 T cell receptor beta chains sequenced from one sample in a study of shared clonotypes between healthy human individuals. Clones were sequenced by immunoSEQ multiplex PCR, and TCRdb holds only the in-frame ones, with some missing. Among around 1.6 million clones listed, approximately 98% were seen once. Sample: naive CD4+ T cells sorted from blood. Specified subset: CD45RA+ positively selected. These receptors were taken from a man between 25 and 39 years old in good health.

The CDR3: CASSRTGGYEQYF. CDR3 nucleotide sequence: TGTGCCAGCAGTCGGACCGGCGGGTACGAGCAGTACTTC. The rearrangement links TRBV25-1 to TRBJ2-7; D might be TRBD2 (5 bases). V was trimmed by 5 bases and J by 4 bases, leaving 12 bases between them. This CDR3 is built from 13 residues. Germline lookup yields CDR1 MGHDK and CDR2 SYGVNS.

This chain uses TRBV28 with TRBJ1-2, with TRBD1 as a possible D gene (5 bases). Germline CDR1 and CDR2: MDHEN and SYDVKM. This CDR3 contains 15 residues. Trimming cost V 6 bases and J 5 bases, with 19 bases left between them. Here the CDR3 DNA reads TGTGCCAGCAGCACAACCCAGGGCCCGCGGTATGGCTACACCTTC. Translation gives CASSTTQGPRYGYTF.

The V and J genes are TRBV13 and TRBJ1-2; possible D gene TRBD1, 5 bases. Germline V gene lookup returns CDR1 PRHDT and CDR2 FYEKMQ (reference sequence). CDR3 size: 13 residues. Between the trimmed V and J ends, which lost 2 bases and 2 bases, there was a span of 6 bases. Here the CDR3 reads CASSLSGNYGYTF. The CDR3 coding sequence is TGTGCCAGCAGCTTATCAGGGAACTATGGCTACACCTTC.

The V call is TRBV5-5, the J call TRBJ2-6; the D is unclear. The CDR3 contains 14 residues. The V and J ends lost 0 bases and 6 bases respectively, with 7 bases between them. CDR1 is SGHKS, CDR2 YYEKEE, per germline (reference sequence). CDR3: CASSLGPMANVLTF. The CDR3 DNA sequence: TGTGCCAGCAGCTTGGGGCCGATGGCCAACGTCCTGACTTTC. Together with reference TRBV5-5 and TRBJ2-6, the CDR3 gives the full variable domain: DAGVTQSPTHLIKTRGQQVTLRCSPISGHKSVSWYQQVLGQGPQFIFQYYEKEERGRGNFPDRFSARQFPNYSSELNVNALLLGDSALYLCASSLGPMANVLTFGAGSRLTVL.

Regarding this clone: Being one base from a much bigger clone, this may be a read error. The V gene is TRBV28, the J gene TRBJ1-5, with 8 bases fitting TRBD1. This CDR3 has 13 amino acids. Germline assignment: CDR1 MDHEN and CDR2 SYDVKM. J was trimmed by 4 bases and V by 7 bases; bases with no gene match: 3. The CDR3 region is CASTWTGNQPQHF. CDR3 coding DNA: TGTGCCAGCACCTGGACAGGGAATCAGCCCCAGCATTTT.

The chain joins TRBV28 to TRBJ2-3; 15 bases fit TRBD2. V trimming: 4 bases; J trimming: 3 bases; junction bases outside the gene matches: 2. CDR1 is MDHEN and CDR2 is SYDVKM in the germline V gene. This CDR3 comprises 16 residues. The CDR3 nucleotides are TGTGCCAGCAGTTCGGGGACTAGCGGGAGGACAGATACGCAGTATTTT. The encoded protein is CASSSGTSGRTDTQYF. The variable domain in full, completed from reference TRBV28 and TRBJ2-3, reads DVKVTQSSRYLVKRTGEKVFLECVQDMDHENMFWYRQDPGLGLRLIYFSYDVKMKEKGDIPEGYSVSREKKERFSLILESASTNQTSMYLCASSSGTSGRTDTQYFGPGTRLTVL.

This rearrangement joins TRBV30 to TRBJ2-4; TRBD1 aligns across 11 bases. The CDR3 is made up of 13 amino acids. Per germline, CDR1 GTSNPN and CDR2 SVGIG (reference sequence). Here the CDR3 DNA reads TGTGCTCAAGGACGCGGACAGGGGGCGGAACAGTACTTC. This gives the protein CAQGRGQGAEQYF.

The CDR3 nucleotides read TGTGCCAGCAGCGCACATATTAATAAACGGGGGGATGCTGAAAAACTGTTTTTT. Amino acid sequence: CASSAHINKRGDAEKLFF. This chain joins TRBV7-9 and TRBJ1-4; tentative D call: TRBD1 (5 bases). The V and J ends lost 5 bases and 7 bases respectively, with 26 bases between them. This CDR3 has 18 amino acids. Germline V CDR1 and CDR2: SEHNR, FQNEAQ (reference sequence).

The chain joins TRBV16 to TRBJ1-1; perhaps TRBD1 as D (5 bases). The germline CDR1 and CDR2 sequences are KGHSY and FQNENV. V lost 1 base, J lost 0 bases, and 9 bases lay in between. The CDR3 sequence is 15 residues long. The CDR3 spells CASSQWGGVNTEAFF. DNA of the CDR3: TGTGCCAGCAGCCAATGGGGCGGCGTGAACACTGAAGCTTTCTTT.

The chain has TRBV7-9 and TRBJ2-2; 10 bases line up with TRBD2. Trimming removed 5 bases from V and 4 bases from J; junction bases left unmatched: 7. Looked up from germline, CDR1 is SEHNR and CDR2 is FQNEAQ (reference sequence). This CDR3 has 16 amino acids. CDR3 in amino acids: CASSPLAGASTGELFF. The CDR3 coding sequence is TGTGCCAGCAGCCCGCTAGCGGGAGCTAGCACCGGGGAGCTGTTTTTT.

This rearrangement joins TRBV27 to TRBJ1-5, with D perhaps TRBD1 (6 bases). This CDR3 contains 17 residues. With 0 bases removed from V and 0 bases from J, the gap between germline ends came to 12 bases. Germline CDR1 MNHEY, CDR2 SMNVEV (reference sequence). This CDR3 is CASSLSGTKVSNQPQHF. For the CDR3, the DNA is TGTGCCAGCAGTTTATCAGGGACAAAGGTTAGCAATCAGCCCCAGCATTTT.

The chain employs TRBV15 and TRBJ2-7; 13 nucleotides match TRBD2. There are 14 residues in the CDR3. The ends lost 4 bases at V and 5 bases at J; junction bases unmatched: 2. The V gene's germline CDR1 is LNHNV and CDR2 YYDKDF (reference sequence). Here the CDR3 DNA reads TGTGCCACCAGCAAGGGACTAGCGGGGAACGAGCAGTACTTC. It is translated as CATSKGLAGNEQYF.

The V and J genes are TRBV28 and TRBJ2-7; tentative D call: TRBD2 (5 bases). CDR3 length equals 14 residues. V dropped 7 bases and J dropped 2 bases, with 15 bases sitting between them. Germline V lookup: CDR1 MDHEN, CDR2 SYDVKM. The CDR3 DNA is TGTGCCAGCACCGATTCGAGGGCTCCCTACGAGCAGTACTTC. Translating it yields CASTDSRAPYEQYF.

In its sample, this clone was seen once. The DNA of the CDR3 is TGTGCCAGCAGTTTTCAGGGAAAATTCGGCTACACCTTC. Protein: CASSFQGKFGYTF. The chain combines TRBV28 with TRBJ1-2, with D perhaps matching TRBD1 (5 bases). The germline V gene encodes CDR1 MDHEN and CDR2 SYDVKM. The CDR3 extends over 13 amino acids. The V and J ends lost 3 bases and 8 bases respectively, with 13 bases between them.

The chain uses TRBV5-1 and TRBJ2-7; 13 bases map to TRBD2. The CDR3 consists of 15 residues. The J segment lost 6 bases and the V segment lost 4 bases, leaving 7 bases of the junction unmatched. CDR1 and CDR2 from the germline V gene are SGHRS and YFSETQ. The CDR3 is CASSAGTSGTGEQYF. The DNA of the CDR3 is TGCGCCAGCAGCGCCGGGACTAGCGGGACAGGCGAGCAGTACTTC.

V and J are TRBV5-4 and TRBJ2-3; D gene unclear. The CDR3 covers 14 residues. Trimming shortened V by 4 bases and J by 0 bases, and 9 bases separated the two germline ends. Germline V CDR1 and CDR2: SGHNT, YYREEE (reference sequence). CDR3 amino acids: CASSPVSSTDTQYF. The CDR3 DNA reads TGTGCCAGCAGCCCGGTCAGTAGCACAGATACGCAGTATTTT.

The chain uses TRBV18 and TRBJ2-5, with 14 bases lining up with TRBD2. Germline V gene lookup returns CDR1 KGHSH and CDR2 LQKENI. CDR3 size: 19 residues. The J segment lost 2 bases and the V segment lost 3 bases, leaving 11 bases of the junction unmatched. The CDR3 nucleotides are TGTGCCAGCTCACCGACGGGGGGACTAGCGGGGGTTTTACAAGAGACCCAGTACTTC. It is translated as CASSPTGGLAGVLQETQYF. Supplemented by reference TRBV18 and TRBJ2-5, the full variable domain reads NAGVMQNPRHLVRRRGQEARLRCSPMKGHSHVYWYRQLPEEGLKFMVYLQKENIIDESGMPKERFSAEFPKEGPSILRIQQVVRGDSAAYFCASSPTGGLAGVLQETQYFGPGTRLLVL.

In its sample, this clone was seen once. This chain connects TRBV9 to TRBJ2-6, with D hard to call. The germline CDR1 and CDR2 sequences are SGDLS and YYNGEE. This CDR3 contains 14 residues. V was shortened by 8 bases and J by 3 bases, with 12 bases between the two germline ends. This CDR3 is CASETFFGANVLTF. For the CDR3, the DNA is TGTGCCAGTGAGACCTTTTTTGGGGCCAACGTCCTGACTTTC.

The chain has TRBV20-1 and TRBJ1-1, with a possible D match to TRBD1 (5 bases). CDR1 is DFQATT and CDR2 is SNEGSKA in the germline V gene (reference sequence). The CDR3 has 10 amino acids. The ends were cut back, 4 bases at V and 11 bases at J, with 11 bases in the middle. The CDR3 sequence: CSATWGYAFF. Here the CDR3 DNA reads TGCAGTGCTACCTGGGGGTACGCTTTCTTT.

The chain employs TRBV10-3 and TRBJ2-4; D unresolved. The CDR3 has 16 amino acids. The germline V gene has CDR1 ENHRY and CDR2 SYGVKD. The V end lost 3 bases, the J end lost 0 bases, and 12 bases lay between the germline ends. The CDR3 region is CAISDPGRVAKNIQYF. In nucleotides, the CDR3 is TGTGCCATCAGTGACCCGGGTCGAGTAGCCAAAAACATTCAGTACTTC.